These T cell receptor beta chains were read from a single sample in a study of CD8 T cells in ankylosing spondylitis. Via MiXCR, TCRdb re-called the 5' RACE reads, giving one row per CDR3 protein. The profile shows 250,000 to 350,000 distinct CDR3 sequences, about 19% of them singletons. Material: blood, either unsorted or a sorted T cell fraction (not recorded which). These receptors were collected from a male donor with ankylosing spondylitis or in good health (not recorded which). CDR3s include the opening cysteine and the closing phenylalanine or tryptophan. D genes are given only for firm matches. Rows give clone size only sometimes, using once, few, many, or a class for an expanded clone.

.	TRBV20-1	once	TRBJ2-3	TGCAGTGCCCCGATGGGGGGCACAGATACGCAGTATTTT	CSAPMGGTDTQYF
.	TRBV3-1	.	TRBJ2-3	TGTGCCAGCAGAAGGGCAGCCACAGATACGCAGTATTTT	CASRRAATDTQYF
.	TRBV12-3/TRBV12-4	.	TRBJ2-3	TGTGCCAGCAGTTTCGACAGCGACGGAATCCGTCAGTATTTT	CASSFDSDGIRQYF
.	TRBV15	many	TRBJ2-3	TGTGCCACCAGCATAGAGACTCCTGCGACAGATACGCAGTATTTT	CATSIETPATDTQYF
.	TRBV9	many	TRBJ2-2	TGTGCCAGCAGCGTAAAAGCGGGCCTCACCGGGGAGCTGTTTTTT	CASSVKAGLTGELFF
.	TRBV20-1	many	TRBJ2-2	TGCAGTGCCCGACCCGGGGGAGTGGGTACCGGGGAGCTGTTTTTT	CSARPGGVGTGELFF
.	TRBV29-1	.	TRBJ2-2	TGCAGCGCAACAGGCACCGGGGAGCTGTTTTTT	CSATGTGELFF
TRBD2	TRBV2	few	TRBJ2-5	TGTGCCAGCAAGGGGACTAGCCGAAAAGAGACCCAGTACTTC	CASKGTSRKETQYF
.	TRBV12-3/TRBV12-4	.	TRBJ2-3	TGTGCCAGCAGTTCCTCAGCCCCAGAAGGGGTGAGCACAGATACGCAGTATTTT	CASSSSAPEGVSTDTQYF
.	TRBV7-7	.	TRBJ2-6	TGTGCTAGCAGCTTGGGGAGCACCTACTCTGGGGCCAACGTCCTGACTTTC	CASSLGSTYSGANVLTF
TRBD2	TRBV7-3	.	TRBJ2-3	TGTGCCAGCAGCTCCACCCTCGTAGCGGGGGGTAGCACAGATACGCAGTATTTT	CASSSTLVAGGSTDTQYF
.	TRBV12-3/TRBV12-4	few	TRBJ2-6	TGTGCCAGCAGGCAACACGGCGGAACTGGGGCCAACGTCCTGACTTTC	CASRQHGGTGANVLTF
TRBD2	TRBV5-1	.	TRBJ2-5	TGCGCCAGCAGCCCGGGGACTAGCGGGAGCCTCGAGACCCAGTACTTC	CASSPGTSGSLETQYF
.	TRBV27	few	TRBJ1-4	TGTGCCAGCAGTTTATCGGCCCAGGGAGGGGAAAAACTGTTTTTT	CASSLSAQGGEKLFF
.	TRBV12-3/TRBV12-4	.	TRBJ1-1	TGTGCCAGCATTTGGGGGGATGGCACTGAAGCTTTCTTT	CASIWGDGTEAFF
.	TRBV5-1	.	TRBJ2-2	TGCGCCAGCAGCTGGGCCTCTAGCGGGGAGCTGTTTTTT	CASSWASSGELFF
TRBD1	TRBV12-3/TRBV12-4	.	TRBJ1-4	TGTGCCAGCAGCTCGGGGGTAAGGGGGCGAAGGGGTGAAAAACTGTTTTTT	CASSSGVRGRRGEKLFF
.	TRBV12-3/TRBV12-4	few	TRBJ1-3	TGTGCCAGCAGTTTCGAGTACCGAAACACCATATATTTT	CASSFEYRNTIYF
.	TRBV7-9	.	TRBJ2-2	TGTGCCAGCAGCTTCGACAGGAACACCGGGGAGCTGTTTTTT	CASSFDRNTGELFF
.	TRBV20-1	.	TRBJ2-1	TGCAGTGCTAGCGCCTTGGGGGCCAGATACAATGAGCAGTTCTTC	CSASALGARYNEQFF
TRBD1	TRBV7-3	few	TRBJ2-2	TGTGCCAGCAGCGCATCGACAGGGCCCGGGGAGCTGTTTTTT	CASSASTGPGELFF
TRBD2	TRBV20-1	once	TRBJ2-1	TGCAGTGCTAGAGGGACTAGCCACGAGCAGTTCTTC	CSARGTSHEQFF
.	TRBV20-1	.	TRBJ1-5	TGCAGTGCTAGAGTCGAGTCTAGCAATCAGCCCCAGCATTTT	CSARVESSNQPQHF
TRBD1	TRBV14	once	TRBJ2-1	TGTGCCAGCAGCCAAGGGGAGGGACAGGGATACAATGAGCAGTTCTTC	CASSQGEGQGYNEQFF
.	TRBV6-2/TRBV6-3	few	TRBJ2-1	TGTGCCAGCAACGGACCGCCCGGGGTTGAGCAGTTCTTC	CASNGPPGVEQFF
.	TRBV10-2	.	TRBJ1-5	TGCGCCAGCAGTGGAGGGGATAGCAATCAGCCCCAGCATTTT	CASSGGDSNQPQHF
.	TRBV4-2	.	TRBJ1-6	TGTGCCAGCAGCCAAGGGGGCCTCTATAATTCACCCCTCCACTTT	CASSQGGLYNSPLHF
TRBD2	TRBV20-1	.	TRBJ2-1	TGCAGTGCTCTGAGCCCTAGCGGGAGGAAAGTTGAGCAGTTCTTC	CSALSPSGRKVEQFF
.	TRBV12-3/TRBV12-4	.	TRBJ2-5	TGTGCCAGCAGCTATCCGGGGCTCCCAGAGACCCAGTACTTC	CASSYPGLPETQYF
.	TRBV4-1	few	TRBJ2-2	TGCGCCAGCAGCCGGGACCTAAATGCCGGGGAGCTGTTTTTT	CASSRDLNAGELFF
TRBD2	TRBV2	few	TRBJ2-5	TGTGCCAGCAGGGGCCCCGGAGCGGGGCCCCAAGAGACCCAGTACTTC	CASRGPGAGPQETQYF
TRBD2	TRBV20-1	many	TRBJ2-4	TGCAGTGCTAGAGATCTCCCGGGGGGAAACATTCAGTACTTC	CSARDLPGGNIQYF
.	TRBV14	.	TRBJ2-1	TGTGCCAGCAGCCAAGATTACCACGAGCAGTTCTTC	CASSQDYHEQFF
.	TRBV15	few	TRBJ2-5	TGTGCCACCAGCAGAGTTGGCGGCAGAACCCAAGAGACCCAGTACTTC	CATSRVGGRTQETQYF
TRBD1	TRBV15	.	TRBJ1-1	TGTGCCACCAGCGCGATTAGGGGGCCTGAAGCTTTCTTT	CATSAIRGPEAFF
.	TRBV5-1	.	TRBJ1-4	TGCGCCAGCAGTCCCGGACTGTCCGAGGGTGAAAAACTGTTTTTT	CASSPGLSEGEKLFF
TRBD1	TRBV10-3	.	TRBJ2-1	TGTGCCATCACTCCCGAGACAGGGGGCCTCGGGGGATACAATGAGCAGTTCTTC	CAITPETGGLGGYNEQFF